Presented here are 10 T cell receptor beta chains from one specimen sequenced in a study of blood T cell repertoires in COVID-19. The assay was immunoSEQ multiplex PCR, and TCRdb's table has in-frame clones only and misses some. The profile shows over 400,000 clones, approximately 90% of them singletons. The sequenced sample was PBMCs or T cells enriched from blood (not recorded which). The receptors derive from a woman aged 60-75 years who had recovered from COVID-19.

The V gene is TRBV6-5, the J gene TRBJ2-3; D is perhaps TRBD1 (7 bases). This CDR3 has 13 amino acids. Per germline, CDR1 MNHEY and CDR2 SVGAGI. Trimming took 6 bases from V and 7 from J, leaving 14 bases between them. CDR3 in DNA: TGTGCCAGCAGGAAGGGGGCGGGGAATACGCAGTATTTT. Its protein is CASRKGAGNTQYF.

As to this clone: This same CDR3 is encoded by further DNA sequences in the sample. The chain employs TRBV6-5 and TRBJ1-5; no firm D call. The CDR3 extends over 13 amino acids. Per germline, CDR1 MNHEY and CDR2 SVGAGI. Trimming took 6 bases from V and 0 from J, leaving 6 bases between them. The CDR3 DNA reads TGTGCCAGCAGGCGCGATAGCAATCAGCCCCAGCATTTT. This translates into CASRRDSNQPQHF.

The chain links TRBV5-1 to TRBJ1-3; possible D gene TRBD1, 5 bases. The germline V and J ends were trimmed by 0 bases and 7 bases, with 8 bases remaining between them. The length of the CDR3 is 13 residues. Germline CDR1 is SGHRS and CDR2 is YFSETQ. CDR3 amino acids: CASSLGGLNTIYF. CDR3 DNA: TGCGCCAGCAGCTTGGGGGGACTGAACACCATATATTTT.

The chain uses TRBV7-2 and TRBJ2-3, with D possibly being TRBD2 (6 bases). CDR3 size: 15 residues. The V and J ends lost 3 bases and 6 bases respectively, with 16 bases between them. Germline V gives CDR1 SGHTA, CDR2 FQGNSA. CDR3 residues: CASSLGGNFGDTQYF. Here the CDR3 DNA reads TGTGCCAGCAGCTTGGGCGGGAACTTTGGGGATACGCAGTATTTT.

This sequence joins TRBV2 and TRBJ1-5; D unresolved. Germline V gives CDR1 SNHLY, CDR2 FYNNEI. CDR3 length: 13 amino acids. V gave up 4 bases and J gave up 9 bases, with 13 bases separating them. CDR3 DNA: TGTGCCAGCAGTGGAGGGCCGGACGGGCCCCAGCATTTT. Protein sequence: CASSGGPDGPQHF.

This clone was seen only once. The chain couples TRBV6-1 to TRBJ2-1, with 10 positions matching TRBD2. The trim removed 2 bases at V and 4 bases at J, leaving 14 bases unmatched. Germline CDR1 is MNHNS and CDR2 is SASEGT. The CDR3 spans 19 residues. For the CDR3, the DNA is TGTGCCAGCAGTGAATGGAGCGGGAGGGCCCCTTCAATTTACAATGAGCAGTTCTTC. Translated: CASSEWSGRAPSIYNEQFF.

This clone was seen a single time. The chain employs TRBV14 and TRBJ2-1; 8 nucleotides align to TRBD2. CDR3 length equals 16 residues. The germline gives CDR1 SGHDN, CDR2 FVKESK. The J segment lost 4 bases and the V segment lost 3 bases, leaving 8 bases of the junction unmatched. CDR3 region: CASSHAGGRAYNEQFF. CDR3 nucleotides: TGTGCCAGCAGCCACGCGGGGGGAAGGGCTTACAATGAGCAGTTCTTC.

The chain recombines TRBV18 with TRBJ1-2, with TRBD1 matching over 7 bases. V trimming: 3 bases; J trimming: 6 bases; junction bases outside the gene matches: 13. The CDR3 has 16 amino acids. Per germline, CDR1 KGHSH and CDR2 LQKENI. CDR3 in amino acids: CASSPRDSFLGDGYTF. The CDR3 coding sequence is TGTGCCAGCTCACCTCGGGACAGTTTTTTGGGGGATGGCTACACCTTC.

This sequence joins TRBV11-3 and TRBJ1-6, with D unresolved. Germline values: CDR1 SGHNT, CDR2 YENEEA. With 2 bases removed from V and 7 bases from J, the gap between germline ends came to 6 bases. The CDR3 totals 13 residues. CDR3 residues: CASSLLLNSPLHF. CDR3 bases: TGTGCCAGCAGCTTACTCCTCAATTCACCCCTCCACTTT.

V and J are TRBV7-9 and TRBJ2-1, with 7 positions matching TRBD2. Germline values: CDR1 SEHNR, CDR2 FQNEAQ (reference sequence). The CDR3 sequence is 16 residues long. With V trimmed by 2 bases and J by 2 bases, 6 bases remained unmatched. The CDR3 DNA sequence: TGTGCCAGCAGCTTATTGAGCGGGGCACCCTACAATGAGCAGTTCTTC. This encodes CASSLLSGAPYNEQFF.